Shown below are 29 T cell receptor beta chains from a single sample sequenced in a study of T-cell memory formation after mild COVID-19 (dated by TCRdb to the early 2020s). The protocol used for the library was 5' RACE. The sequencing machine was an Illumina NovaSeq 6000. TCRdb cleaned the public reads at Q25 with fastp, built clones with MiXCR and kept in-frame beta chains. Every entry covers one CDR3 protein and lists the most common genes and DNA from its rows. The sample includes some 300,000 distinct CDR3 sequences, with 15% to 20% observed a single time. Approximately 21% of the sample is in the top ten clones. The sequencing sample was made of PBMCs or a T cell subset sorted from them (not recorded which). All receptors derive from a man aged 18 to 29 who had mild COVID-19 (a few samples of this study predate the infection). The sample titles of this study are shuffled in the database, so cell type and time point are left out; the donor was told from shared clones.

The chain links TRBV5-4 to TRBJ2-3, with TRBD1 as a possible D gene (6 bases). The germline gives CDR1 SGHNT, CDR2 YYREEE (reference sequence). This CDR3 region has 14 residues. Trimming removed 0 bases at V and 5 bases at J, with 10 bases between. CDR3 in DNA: TGTGCCAGCAGCTTGGGGGGGCCTGAAGATACGCAGTATTTT. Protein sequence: CASSLGGPEDTQYF.

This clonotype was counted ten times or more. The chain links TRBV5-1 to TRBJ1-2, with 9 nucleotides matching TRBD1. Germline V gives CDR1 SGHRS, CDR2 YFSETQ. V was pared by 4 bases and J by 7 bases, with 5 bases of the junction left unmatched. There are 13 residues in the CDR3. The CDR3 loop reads CASSEGQGSGYTF. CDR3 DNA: TGCGCCAGCAGCGAGGGACAGGGAAGTGGCTACACCTTC. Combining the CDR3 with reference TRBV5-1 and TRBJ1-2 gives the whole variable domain KAGVTQTPRYLIKTRGQQVTLSCSPISGHRSVSWYQQTPGQGLQFLFEYFSETQRNKGNFPGRFSGRQFSNSRSEMNVSTLELGDSALYLCASSEGQGSGYTFGSGTRLTVV.

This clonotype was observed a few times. CDR3 in DNA: TGCAGTGCTAGGCGGCAGGGGCTATCCACCAATCAGCCCCAGCATTTT. This sequence encodes CSARRQGLSTNQPQHF. The chain combines TRBV20-1 with TRBJ1-5, with D possibly matching TRBD1 (6 bases). Germline CDR1 is DFQATT and CDR2 is SNEGSKA (reference sequence). V was trimmed by 3 bases and J by 3 bases, leaving 18 bases between them. The CDR3 sequence is 16 residues long.

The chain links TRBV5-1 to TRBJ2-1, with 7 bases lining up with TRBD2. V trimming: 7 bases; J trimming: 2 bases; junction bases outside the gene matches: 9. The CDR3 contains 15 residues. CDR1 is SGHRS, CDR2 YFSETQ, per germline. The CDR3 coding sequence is TGCGCCAGCTCGGCGGCGGGGAGGGCCTACAATGAGCAGTTCTTC. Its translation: CASSAAGRAYNEQFF.

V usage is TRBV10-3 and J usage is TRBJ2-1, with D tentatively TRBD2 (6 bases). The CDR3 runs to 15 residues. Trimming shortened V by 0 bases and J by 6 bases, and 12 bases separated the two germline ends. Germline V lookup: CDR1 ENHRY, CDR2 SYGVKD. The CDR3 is CAISESGRIINEQFF. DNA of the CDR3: TGTGCCATCAGTGAGTCCGGGAGAATTATCAATGAGCAGTTCTTC.

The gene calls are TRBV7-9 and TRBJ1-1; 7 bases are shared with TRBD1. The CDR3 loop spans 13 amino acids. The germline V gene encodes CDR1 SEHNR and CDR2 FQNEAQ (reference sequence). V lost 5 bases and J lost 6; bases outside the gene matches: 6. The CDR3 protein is CASSEITGAEAFF. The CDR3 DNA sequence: TGTGCCAGCAGCGAAATAACAGGGGCTGAAGCTTTCTTT. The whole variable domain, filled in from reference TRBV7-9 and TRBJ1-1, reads DTGVSQNPRHKITKRGQNVTFRCDPISEHNRLYWYRQTLGQGPEFLTYFQNEAQLEKSRLLSDRFSAERPKGSFSTLEIQRTEQGDSAMYLCASSEITGAEAFFGQGTRLTVV.

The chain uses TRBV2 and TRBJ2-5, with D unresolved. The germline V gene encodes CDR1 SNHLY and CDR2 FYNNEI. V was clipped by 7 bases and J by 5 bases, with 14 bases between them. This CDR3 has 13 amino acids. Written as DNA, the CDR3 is TGTGCCAGCAAGACCTTCCCGGTGGAGACCCAGTACTTC. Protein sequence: CASKTFPVETQYF. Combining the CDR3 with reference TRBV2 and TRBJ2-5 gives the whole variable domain EPEVTQTPSHQVTQMGQEVILRCVPISNHLYFYWYRQILGQKVEFLVSFYNNEISEKSEIFDDQFSVERPDGSNFTLKIRSTKLEDSAMYFCASKTFPVETQYFGPGTRLLVL.

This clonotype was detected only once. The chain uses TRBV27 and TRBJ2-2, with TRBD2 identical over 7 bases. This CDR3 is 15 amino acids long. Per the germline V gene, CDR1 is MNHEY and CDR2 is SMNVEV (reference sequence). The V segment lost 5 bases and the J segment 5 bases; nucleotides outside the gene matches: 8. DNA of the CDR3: TGTGCCAGCAGTACCGGACTAGTAGGGACCGGGGAGCTGTTTTTT. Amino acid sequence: CASSTGLVGTGELFF.

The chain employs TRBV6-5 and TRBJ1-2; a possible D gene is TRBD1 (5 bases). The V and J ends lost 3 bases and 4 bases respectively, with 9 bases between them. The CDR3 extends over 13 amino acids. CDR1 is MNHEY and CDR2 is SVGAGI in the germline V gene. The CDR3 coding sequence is TGTGCCAGCAGTTATAGGCAGGGCTATGGCTACACCTTC. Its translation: CASSYRQGYGYTF.

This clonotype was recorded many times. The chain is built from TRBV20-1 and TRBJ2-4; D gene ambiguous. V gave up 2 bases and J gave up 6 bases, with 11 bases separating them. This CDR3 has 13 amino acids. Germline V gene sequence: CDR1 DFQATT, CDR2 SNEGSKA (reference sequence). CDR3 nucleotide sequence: TGCAGTGCTAGAATAACGTATGGAAACATTCAGTACTTC. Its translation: CSARITYGNIQYF.

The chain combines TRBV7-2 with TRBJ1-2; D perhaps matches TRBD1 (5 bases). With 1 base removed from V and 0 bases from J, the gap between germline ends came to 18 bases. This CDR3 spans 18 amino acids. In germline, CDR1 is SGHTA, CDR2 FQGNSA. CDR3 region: CASSLVAVRQSPNYGYTF. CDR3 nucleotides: TGTGCCAGCAGCTTAGTTGCGGTCCGACAGAGCCCTAACTATGGCTACACCTTC.

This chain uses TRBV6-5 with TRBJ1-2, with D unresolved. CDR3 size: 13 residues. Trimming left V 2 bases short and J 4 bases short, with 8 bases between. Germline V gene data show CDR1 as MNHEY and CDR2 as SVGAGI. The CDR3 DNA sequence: TGTGCCAGCAGTTACGCCCGCGGCTATGGCTACACCTTC. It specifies CASSYARGYGYTF.

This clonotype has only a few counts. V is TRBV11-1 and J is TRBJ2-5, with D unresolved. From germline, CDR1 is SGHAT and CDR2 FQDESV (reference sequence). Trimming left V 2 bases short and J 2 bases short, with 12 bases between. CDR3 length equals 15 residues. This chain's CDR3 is CASSLSQDGQETQYF. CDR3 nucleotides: TGTGCCAGCAGCTTAAGTCAGGACGGGCAAGAGACCCAGTACTTC.

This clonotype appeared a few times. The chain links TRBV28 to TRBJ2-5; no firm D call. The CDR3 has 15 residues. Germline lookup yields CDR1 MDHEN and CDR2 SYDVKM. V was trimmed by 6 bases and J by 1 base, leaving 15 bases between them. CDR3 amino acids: CASSLFSVSQETQYF. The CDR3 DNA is TGTGCCAGCAGCCTATTTTCCGTTTCCCAAGAGACCCAGTACTTC. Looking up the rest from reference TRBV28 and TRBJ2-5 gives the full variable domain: DVKVTQSSRYLVKRTGEKVFLECVQDMDHENMFWYRQDPGLGLRLIYFSYDVKMKEKGDIPEGYSVSREKKERFSLILESASTNQTSMYLCASSLFSVSQETQYFGPGTRLLVL.

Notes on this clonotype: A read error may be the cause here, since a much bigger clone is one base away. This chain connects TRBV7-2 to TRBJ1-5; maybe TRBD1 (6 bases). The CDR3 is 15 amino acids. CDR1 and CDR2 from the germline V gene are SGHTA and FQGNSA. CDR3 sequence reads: CASSTQGVSNQPRHF. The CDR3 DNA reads TGTGCCAGCAGCACACAGGGAGTAAGCAATCAGCCCCGGCATTTT.

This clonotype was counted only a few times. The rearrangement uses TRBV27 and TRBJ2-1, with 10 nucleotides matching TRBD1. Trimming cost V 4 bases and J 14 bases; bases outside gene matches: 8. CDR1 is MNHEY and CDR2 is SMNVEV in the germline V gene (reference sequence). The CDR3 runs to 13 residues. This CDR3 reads CASSSLPGQGEFF. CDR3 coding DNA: TGTGCCAGCAGTTCACTCCCCGGACAGGGGGAGTTCTTC.

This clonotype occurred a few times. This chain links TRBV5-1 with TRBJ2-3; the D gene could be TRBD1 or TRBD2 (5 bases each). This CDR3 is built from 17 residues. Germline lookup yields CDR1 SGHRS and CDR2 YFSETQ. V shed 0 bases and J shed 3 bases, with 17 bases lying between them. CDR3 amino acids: CASSLASSGRSTDTQYF. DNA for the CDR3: TGCGCCAGCAGCTTGGCCAGCTCGGGACGGAGTACAGATACGCAGTATTTT.

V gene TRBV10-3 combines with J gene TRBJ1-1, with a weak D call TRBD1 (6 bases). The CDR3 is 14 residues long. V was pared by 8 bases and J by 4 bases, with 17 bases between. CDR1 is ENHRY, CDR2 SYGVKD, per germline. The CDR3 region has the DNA TGTGCCATCTCCGCAGGCAGGGGCCTCACTGAAGCTTTCTTT. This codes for CAISAGRGLTEAFF.

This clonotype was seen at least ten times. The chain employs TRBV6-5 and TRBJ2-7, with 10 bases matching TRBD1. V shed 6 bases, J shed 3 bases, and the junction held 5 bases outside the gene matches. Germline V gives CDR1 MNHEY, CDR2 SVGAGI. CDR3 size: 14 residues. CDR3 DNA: TGTGCCAGCAGCCCCCGGGACAGGGGCTACGAGCAGTACTTC. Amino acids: CASSPRDRGYEQYF.

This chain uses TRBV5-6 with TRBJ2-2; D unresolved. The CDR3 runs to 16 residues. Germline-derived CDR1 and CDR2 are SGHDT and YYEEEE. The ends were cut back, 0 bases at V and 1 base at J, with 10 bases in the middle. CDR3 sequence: CASSLGHVRNTGELFF. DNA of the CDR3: TGTGCCAGCAGCTTGGGACACGTCCGGAACACCGGGGAGCTGTTTTTT.

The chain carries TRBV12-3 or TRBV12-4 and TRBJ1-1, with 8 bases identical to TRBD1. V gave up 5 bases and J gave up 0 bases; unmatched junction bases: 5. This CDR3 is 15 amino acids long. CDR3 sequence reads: CASSMWTGMNTEAFF. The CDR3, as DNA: TGTGCCAGCAGTATGTGGACAGGGATGAACACTGAAGCTTTCTTT.

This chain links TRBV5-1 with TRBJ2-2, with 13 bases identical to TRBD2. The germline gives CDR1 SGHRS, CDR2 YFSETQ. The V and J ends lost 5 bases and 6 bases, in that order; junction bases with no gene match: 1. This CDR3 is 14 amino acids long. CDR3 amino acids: CASSGLAGAGELFF. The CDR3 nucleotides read TGCGCCAGCAGTGGACTAGCGGGGGCCGGGGAGCTGTTTTTT.

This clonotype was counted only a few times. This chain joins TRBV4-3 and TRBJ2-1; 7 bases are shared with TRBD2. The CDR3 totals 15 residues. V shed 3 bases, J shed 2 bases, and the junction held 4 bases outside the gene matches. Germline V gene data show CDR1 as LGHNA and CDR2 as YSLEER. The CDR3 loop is CASSQDGGTYNEQFF. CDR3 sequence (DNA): TGCGCCAGCAGCCAGGACGGGGGGACCTACAATGAGCAGTTCTTC.

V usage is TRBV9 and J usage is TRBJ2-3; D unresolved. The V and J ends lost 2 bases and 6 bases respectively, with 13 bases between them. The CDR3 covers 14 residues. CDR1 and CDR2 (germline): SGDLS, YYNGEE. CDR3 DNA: TGTGCCAGCAGCGTTAGAACAGAGGTGGATACGCAGTATTTT. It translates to CASSVRTEVDTQYF.

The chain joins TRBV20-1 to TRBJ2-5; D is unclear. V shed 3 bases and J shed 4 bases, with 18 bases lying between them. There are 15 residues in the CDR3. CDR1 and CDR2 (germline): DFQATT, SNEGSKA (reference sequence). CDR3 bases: TGCAGTGCTAGGTCGCAACGGGCCTTAGTAGAGACCCAGTACTTC. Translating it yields CSARSQRALVETQYF.

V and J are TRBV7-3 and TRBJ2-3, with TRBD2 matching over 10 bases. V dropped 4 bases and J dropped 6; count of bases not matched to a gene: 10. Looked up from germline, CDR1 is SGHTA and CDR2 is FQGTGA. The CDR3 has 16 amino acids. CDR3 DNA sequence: TGTGCCAGCAGCTCTAAGCGGGGGGGCATTGCGGATACGCAGTATTTT. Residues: CASSSKRGGIADTQYF.

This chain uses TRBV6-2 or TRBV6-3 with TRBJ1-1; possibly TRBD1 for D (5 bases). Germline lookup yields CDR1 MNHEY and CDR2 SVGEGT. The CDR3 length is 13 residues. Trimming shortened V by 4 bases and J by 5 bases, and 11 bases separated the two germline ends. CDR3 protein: CASSFHRGTEAFF. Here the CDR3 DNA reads TGTGCCAGCAGTTTCCACCGGGGGACTGAAGCTTTCTTT.

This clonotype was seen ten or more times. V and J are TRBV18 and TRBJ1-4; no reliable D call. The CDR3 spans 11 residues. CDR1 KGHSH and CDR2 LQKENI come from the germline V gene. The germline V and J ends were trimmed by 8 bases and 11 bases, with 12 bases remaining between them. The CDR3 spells CASSPGGKLFF. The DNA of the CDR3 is TGTGCCAGCAGCCCGGGTGGGAAACTGTTTTTT. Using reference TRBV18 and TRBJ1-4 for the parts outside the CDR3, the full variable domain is NAGVMQNPRHLVRRRGQEARLRCSPMKGHSHVYWYRQLPEEGLKFMVYLQKENIIDESGMPKERFSAEFPKEGPSILRIQQVVRGDSAAYFCASSPGGKLFFGSGTQLSVL.

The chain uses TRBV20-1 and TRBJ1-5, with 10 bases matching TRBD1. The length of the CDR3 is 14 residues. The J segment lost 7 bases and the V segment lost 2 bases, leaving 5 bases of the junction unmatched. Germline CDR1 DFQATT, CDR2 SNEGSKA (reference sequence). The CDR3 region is CSARSPGQGQPQHF. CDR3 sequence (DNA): TGCAGTGCTAGATCCCCGGGACAGGGGCAGCCCCAGCATTTT.